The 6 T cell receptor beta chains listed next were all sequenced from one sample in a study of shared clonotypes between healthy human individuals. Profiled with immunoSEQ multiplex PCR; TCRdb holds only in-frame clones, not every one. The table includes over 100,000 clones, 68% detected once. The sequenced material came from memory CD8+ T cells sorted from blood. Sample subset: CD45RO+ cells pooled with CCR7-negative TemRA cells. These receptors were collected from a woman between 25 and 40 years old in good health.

The CDR3 region is CASSLRFPSGDHNEQFF. CDR3 sequence (DNA): TGTGCCAGCAGCTTAAGGTTCCCTAGCGGGGATCACAATGAGCAGTTCTTC. V gene TRBV7-2 combines with J gene TRBJ2-1, with 9 bases lining up with TRBD2. This CDR3 is 17 amino acids long. CDR1 and CDR2 (germline): SGHTA, FQGNSA. V shed 2 bases, J shed 5 bases, and the junction held 10 bases outside the gene matches.

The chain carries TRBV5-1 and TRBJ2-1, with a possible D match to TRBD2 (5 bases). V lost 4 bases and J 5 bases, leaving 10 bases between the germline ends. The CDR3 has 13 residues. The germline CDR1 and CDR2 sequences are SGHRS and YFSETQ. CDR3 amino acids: CASSLGLDNEQFF. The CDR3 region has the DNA TGCGCCAGCAGCCTAGGACTCGACAATGAGCAGTTCTTC.

The CDR3 reads CASSQDLAGMVGNEQFF. CDR3 DNA: TGCGCCAGCAGCCAAGACTTAGCGGGGATGGTAGGCAATGAGCAGTTCTTC. The rearrangement joins TRBV4-1 to TRBJ2-1; 8 bases are a match to TRBD2. The CDR3 contains 17 residues. J was trimmed by 6 bases and V by 0 bases; bases with no gene match: 10. Germline CDR1 MGHRA, CDR2 YSYEKL.

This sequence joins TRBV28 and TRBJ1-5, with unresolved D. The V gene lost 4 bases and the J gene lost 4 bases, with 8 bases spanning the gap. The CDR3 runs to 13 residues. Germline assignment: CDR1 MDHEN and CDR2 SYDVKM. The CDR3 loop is CASSSWGNQPQHF. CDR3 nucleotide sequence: TGTGCCAGCAGTTCCTGGGGAAATCAGCCCCAGCATTTT.

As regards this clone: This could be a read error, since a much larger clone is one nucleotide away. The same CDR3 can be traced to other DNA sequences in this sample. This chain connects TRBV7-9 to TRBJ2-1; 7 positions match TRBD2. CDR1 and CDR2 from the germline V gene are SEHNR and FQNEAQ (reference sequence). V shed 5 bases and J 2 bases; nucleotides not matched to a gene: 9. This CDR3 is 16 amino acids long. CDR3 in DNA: TGTGCCAGCAGCCCTCGTGGCGGGAGTGCCTACAATGAGCAGTTCTTC. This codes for CASSPRGGSAYNEQFF.

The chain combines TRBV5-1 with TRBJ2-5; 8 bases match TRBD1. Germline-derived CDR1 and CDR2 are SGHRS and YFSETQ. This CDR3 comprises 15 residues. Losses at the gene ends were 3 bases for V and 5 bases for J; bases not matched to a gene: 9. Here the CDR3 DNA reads TGCGCCAGCAGCTCCATGGAGACAGGGGTGGAGACCCAGTACTTC. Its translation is CASSSMETGVETQYF.